The 9 T cell receptor beta chains below were found in one sample sequenced in a study of CD4 T cells in relation to SARS-CoV-2 and coronaviruses. Profiling relied on immunoSEQ multiplex PCR, and the TCRdb table lists in-frame clones only, not all of them. The sample lists some 20,000 clones, 70% to 80% seen once, with approximately 19% in the top ten. Before the COVID-19 pandemic, during about 2010-2019, CD4+ T cells were taken from unexposed donors. CD4+ T cells were isolated from the cells after 10 days of culture. Their recognized antigens are unknown. Specimen: CD4+ T cells from PBMCs, cultured in vitro. All receptors come from a human donor in good health.

V and J are TRBV5-4 and TRBJ2-6; no definite D call. V lost 1 base to trimming and J lost 0 bases, with 5 bases between them. Germline CDR1 SGHNT, CDR2 YYREEE (reference sequence). CDR3 length equals 15 residues. In nucleotides, the CDR3 is TGTGCCAGCAGCTTGCCTGGCTCTGGGGCCAACGTCCTGACTTTC. Translated, it gives CASSLPGSGANVLTF.

The CDR3 bases are TGTGCCTGGAGCCAGACAGGGCGGGGTGAAGCTTTCTTT. Protein sequence: CAWSQTGRGEAFF. This chain joins TRBV30 and TRBJ1-1, with TRBD1 matching over 7 bases. CDR1 is GTSNPN, CDR2 SVGIG, per germline (reference sequence). V was pared by 3 bases and J by 7 bases, with 8 bases of the junction left unmatched. The CDR3 covers 13 residues.

The chain is built from TRBV11-2 and TRBJ1-6; no clear D gene. This CDR3 is built from 12 residues. Germline CDR1 reads SGHAT; CDR2 reads FQNNGV. The germline V and J ends were trimmed by 1 base and 8 bases, with 3 bases remaining between them. The CDR3 DNA is TGTGCCAGCAGCTTAGTAGATTCACCCCTCCACTTT. It translates to CASSLVDSPLHF.

The chain links TRBV7-3 to TRBJ2-5, with 10 positions matching TRBD2. The CDR3 has 14 amino acids. With 6 bases clipped from V and 5 bases from J, the junction kept 6 bases outside the gene matches. Per germline, CDR1 SGHTA and CDR2 FQGTGA. CDR3 in amino acids: CASSPSGSWETQYF. The DNA for the CDR3 is TGTGCCAGCAGTCCTAGCGGGAGTTGGGAGACCCAGTACTTC.

V usage is TRBV6-1 and J usage is TRBJ1-1; D possibly corresponds to TRBD1 (5 bases). CDR3 length equals 12 residues. Germline-derived CDR1 and CDR2 are MNHNS and SASEGT. Trimming took off 2 bases at V and 11 bases at J, with 12 bases between the two ends. This CDR3 reads CASSERQIVAFF. The CDR3 DNA reads as TGTGCCAGCAGTGAAAGACAGATTGTCGCTTTCTTT.

The chain uses TRBV5-1 and TRBJ2-4; TRBD2 might be the D (6 bases). The CDR3 consists of 14 residues. Trimming took off 0 bases at V and 9 bases at J, with 13 bases between the two ends. Germline V gives CDR1 SGHRS, CDR2 YFSETQ. The chain's CDR3 is CASSLDTSLGIQYF. For the CDR3, the DNA is TGCGCCAGCAGCTTGGATACTAGCCTTGGCATTCAGTACTTC.

By share, this clone counts as medium-sized. The rearrangement joins TRBV5-1 to TRBJ1-2; weak D call: TRBD1 (5 bases). Germline V lookup: CDR1 SGHRS, CDR2 YFSETQ. The CDR3 has 15 residues. Trimming shortened V by 1 base and J by 4 bases, and 14 bases separated the two germline ends. Here the CDR3 DNA reads TGCGCCAGCAGCTTGCTGAGAGGGGACTGCTATGGCTACACCTTC. Amino acid sequence: CASSLLRGDCYGYTF.

The genes are TRBV5-1 and TRBJ1-4; weak D call: TRBD1 (5 bases). The CDR3 covers 14 residues. Trimming cost V 7 bases and J 1 base, with 11 bases left between them. The V gene's germline CDR1 is SGHRS and CDR2 YFSETQ. The CDR3 nucleotides read TGCGCCAGCGCCTCGGGGGGAACTAATGAAAAACTGTTTTTT. It translates to CASASGGTNEKLFF.

The V and J genes are TRBV18 and TRBJ2-1; 9 positions agree with TRBD1. CDR3 length: 15 residues. J gave up 1 base and V 3 bases, and 1 base lay outside the gene matches. Per germline, CDR1 KGHSH and CDR2 LQKENI. The CDR3 is CASSPGTGSYNEQFF. Written as DNA, the CDR3 is TGTGCCAGCTCACCCGGGACAGGGTCCTACAATGAGCAGTTCTTC.